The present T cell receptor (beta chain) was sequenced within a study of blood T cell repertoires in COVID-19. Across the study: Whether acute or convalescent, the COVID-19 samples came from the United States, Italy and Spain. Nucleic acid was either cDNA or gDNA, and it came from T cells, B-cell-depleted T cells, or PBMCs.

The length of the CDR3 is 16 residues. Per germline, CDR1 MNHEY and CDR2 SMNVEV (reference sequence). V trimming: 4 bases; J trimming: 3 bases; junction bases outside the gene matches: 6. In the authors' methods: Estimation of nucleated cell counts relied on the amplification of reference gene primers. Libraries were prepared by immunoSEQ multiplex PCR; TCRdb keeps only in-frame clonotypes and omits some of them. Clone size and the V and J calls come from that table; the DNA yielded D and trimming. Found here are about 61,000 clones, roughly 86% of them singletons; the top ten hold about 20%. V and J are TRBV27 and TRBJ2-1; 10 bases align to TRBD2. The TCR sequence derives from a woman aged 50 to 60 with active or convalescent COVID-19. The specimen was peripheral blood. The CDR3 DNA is TGTGCCAGCAGTTCGCGGACTAGCGGTTTCTACAATGAGCAGTTCTTC. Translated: CASSSRTSGFYNEQFF.